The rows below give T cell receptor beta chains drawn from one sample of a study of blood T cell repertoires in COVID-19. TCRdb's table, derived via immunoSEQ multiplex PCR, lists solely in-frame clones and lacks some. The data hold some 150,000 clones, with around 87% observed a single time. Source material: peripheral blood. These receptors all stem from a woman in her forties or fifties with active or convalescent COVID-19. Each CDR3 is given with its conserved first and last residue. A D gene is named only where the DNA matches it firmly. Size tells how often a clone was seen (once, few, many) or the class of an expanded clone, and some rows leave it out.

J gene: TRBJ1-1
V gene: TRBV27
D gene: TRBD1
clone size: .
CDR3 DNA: TGTGCCAGCAGAACCTACGGACAGGGCCATTTGAACACTGAAGCTTTCTTT
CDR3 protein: CASRTYGQGHLNTEAFF

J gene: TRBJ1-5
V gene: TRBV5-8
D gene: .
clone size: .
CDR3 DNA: TGTGCCAGCACCCGAGGCCAGGGCAACAATCAGCCCCAGCATTTT
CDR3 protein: CASTRGQGNNQPQHF

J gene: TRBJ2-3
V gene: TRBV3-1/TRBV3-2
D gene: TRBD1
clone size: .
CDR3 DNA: TGTGCCAGCAGCCCCTCATCAGGGGGCATCGTGACAGATACGCAGTATTTT
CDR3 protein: CASSPSSGGIVTDTQYF

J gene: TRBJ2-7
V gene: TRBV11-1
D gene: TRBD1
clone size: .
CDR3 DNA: TGTGCCAGCAGCTACGGGACAGACTACGAGCAGTACTTC
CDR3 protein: CASSYGTDYEQYF

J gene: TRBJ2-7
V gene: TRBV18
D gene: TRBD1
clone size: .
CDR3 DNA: TGTGCCAGCTCAAAGACACAGGGGCCTGAACTCTACGAGCAGTACTTC
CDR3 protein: CASSKTQGPELYEQYF

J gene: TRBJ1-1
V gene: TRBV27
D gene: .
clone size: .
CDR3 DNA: TGTGCCAGCAGTTTATTCGGGGGAGGTACTGAAGCTTTCTTT
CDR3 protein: CASSLFGGGTEAFF

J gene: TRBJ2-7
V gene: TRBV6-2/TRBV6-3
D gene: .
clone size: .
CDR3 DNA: TGTGCCAGCAGTGGAGCCATCCTTAGCTCCTACGAGCAGTACTTC
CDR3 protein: CASSGAILSSYEQYF

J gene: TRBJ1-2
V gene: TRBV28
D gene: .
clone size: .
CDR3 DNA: TGTGCCAGCAGTCCGAATGCGGGGTACCACTATGGCTACACCTTC
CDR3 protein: CASSPNAGYHYGYTF

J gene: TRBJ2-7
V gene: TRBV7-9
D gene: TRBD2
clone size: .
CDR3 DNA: TGTGCCAGCAGCCGGACTAGCGGGGGGTATTTCGAGCAGTACTTC
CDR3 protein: CASSRTSGGYFEQYF

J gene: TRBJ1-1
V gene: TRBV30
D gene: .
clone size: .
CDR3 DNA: TGTGCCTGGAGTGGCAGGTCCGTCACTGAAGCTTTCTTT
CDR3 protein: CAWSGRSVTEAFF

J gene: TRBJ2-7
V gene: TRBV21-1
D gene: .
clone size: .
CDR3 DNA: TGTGCCAGCAGCCCCCCGGGGGGGGGACAACCCTCCTACGAGCAGTACTTC
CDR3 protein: CASSPPGGGQPSYEQYF

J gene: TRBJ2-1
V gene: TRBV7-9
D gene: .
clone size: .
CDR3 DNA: TGTGCCAGCAGCTTAGGTGTCAGGGATAAGGCGTTCTTC
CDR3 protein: CASSLGVRDKAFF

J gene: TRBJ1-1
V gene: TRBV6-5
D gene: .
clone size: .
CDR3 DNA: TGTGCCAGCAGTTACCGCACTGAAGCTTTCTTT
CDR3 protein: CASSYRTEAFF

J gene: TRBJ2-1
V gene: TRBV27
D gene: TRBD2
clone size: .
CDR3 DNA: TGTGCCAGCAGTTTAGGCCTAGCGGGGAGGGCTCAGTTCTTC
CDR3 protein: CASSLGLAGRAQFF

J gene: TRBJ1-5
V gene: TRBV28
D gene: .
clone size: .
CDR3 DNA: TGTGCCAGCAGCGCTCCGTTGGCAGGTTCAGGAGGGCCCCAGCATTTT
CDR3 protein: CASSAPLAGSGGPQHF

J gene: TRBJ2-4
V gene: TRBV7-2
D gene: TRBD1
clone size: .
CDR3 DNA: TGTGCCAGCAGCTCCCGAGGGGGCGACATTCAGTACTTC
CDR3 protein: CASSSRGGDIQYF

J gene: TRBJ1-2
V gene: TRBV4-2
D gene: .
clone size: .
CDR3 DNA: TGTGCCAGCAGCCAAGGATTGAGCACAGGGTCTAACTATGGCTACACCTTC
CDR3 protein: CASSQGLSTGSNYGYTF

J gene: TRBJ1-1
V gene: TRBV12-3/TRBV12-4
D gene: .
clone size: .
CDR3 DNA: TGTGCCAGCAGGGACCAGGGGAACACTGAAGCTTTCTTT
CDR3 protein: CASRDQGNTEAFF

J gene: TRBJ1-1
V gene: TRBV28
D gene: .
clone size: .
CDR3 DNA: TGTGCCAGCAGTTTGAACCTGGGGAGAGCTGAAGCTTTCTTT
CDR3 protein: CASSLNLGRAEAFF

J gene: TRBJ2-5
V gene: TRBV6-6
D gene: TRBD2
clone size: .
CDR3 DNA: TGTGCCAGCAGTCGACTAGCGGGAGAGCAAGAGACCCAGTACTTC
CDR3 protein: CASSRLAGEQETQYF

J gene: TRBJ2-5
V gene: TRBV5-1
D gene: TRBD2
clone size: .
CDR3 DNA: TGCGCCAGCAGTTGGACGCCGGGACTAGCGGGAAGTAGGGAGACCCAGTACTTC
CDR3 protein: CASSWTPGLAGSRETQYF

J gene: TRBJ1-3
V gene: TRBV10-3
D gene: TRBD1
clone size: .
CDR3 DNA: TGTGCCATCGGAAAAACAGGGGGCTCTGGAAACACCATATATTTT
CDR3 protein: CAIGKTGGSGNTIYF

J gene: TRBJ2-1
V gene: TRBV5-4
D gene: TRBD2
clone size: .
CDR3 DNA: TGTGCCAGCAGCTTGGGGGGACTAGCGGGGGCCTCCTACAATGAGCAGTTCTTC
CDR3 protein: CASSLGGLAGASYNEQFF

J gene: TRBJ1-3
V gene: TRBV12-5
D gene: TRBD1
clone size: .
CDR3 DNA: TGTGCTAGTGGCCCCTCCGGGACAGGGGCCGGGGGAAACACCATATATTTT
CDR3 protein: CASGPSGTGAGGNTIYF

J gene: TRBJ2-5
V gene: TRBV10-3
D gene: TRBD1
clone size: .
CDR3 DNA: TGTGCCATCAGCGGGACAGGAGAAGAGACCCAGTACTTC
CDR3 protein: CAISGTGEETQYF

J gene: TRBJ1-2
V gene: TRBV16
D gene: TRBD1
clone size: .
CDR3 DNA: TGTGCCAGCAGCCACCTATACCGCTCGGACAGGGGGCGTGGGGGCTACACCTTC
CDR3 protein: CASSHLYRSDRGRGGYTF

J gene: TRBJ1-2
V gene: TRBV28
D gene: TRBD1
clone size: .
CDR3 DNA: TGTGCCAGCAGTTTTCCCGGGACAGGCGTCTATGGCTACACCTTC
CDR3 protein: CASSFPGTGVYGYTF

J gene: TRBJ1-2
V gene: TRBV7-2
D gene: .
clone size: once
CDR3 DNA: TGTGCCAGCAGCTTAACCCGGGTCGGCTACACCTTC
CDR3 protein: CASSLTRVGYTF

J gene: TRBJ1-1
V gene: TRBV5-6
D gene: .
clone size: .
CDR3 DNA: TGTGCCAGCAGCAGACAGAACACTGAAGCTTTCTTT
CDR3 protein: CASSRQNTEAFF

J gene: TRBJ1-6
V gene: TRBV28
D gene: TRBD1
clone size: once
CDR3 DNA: TGTGCCAGCAAAAATAGGATGGGGACAGGGGGCTCACCCCTCCACTTT
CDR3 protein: CASKNRMGTGGSPLHF

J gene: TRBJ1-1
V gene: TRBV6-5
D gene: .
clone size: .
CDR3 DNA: TGTGCCAGCAGTTACTCCGGACGCTCGGGGACTGAAGCTTTCTTT
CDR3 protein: CASSYSGRSGTEAFF

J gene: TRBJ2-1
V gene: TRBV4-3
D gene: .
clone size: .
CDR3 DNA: TGCGCCAGCAGCCAAGATGTTGGGAGTATTTCCTACAATGAGCAGTTCTTC
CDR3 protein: CASSQDVGSISYNEQFF

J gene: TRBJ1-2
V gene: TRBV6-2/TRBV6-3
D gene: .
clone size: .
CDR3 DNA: TGTGCCAGCAGCCTCCTCCCATTAGATGGCTACACCTTC
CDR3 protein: CASSLLPLDGYTF

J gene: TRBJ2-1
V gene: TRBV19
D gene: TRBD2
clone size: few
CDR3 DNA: TGTGCCAGTCAACCCGGGGGCGGGAGGAGCTCCTACAATGAGCAGTTCTTC
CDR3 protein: CASQPGGGRSSYNEQFF

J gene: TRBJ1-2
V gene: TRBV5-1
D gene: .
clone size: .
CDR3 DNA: TGCGCCAGCAGAACGGTGCCAGGGCAGGGCTATGGCTACACCTTC
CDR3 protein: CASRTVPGQGYGYTF

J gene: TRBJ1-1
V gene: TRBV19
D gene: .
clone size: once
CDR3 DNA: TGTGCCAGTAGTATCTACGGGGATTCAGACACTGAAGCTTTCTTT
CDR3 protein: CASSIYGDSDTEAFF

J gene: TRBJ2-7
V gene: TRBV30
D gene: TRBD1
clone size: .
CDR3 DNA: TGTGCCTGGAGTCTCCGGACAGGGATCTCCTACGAGCAGTACTTC
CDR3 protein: CAWSLRTGISYEQYF

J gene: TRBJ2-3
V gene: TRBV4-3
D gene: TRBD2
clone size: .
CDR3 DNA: TGCGCCAGCAGCCAGGGACTAGCGGGCCCCAGAGATACGCAGTATTTT
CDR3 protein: CASSQGLAGPRDTQYF

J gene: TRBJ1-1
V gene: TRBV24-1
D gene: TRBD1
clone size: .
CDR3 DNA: TGTGCCACCTCTAATACGGGGACAGGGGAGACTGAAGCTTTCTTT
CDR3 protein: CATSNTGTGETEAFF

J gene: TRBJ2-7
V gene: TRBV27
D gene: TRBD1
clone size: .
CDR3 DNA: TGTGCCAGCAGTTTAGGTGGGACAGGGTACTACGAGCAGTACTTC
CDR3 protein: CASSLGGTGYYEQYF

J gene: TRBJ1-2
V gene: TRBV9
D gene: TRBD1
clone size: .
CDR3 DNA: TGTGCCAGCAGCTCGAGGGGACAGCCCTACGCTAACTATGGCTACACCTTC
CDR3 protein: CASSSRGQPYANYGYTF

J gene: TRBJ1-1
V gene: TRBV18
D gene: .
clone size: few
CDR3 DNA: TGTGCCAGCTCACCAGACACCTTGAACACTGAAGCTTTCTTT
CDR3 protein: CASSPDTLNTEAFF

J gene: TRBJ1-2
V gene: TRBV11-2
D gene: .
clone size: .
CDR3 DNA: TGTGCCAGCAGCTTAGGTCCGAACCCCGGCTATGGCTACACCTTC
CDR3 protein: CASSLGPNPGYGYTF

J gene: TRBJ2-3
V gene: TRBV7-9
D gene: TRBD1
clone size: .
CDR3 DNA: TGTGCCAGCAGCAACTGGGACAGGGGCTTTAGCACAGATACGCAGTATTTT
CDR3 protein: CASSNWDRGFSTDTQYF

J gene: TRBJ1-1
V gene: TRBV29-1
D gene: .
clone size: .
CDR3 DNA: TGCAGCGTTGAAGTGGGAGGGGTGGGCACTGAAGCTTTCTTT
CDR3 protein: CSVEVGGVGTEAFF

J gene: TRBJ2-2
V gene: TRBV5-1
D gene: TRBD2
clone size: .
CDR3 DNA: TGCGCCAGCAGCTTGGCCTATAGCGGGAGCTCCCACGGGGAGCTGTTTTTT
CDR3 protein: CASSLAYSGSSHGELFF

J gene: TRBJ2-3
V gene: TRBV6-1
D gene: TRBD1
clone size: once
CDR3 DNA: TGTGCCAGCAGTGAAGGGGACAGGGGCGATACGCAGTATTTT
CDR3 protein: CASSEGDRGDTQYF

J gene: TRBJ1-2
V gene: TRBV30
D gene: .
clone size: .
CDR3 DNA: TGTGCCTGGAGTGCGCGAAACTATGGCTACACCTTC
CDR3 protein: CAWSARNYGYTF

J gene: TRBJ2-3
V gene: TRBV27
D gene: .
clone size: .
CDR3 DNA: TGTGCCAGCAGTTTCTGGGGCAGGGCCACAGATACGCAGTATTTT
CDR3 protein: CASSFWGRATDTQYF